Listed below are T cell receptor beta chains from one sample, sequenced in a study of T cells after yellow fever vaccination. One entry per CDR3 protein results from TCRdb running MiXCR on the 5' RACE reads. The table shows 610,000 or so distinct CDR3 sequences, with roughly 12% occurring only once. The sequencing here drew on PBMCs, taken on the day of the yellow fever booster vaccination. These receptors came from a man between 25 and 39 years old who received the YFV17D yellow fever vaccine. The CDR3 runs from the conserved cysteine through the conserved F or W. D genes are given only for firm matches. Only part of the rows carry a size: once, few, many, or a class if the clone is expanded.

D | J | V | size | DNA | CDR3
. | TRBJ2-1 | TRBV5-6 | . | TGTGCCAGCAGCTTCAAGGTAGACCGCTCCTACAATGAGCAGTTCTTC | CASSFKVDRSYNEQFF
. | TRBJ2-1 | TRBV3-1 | few | TGTGCCAGCAGCCAGTATGTAACGGGAACTGAGCAGTTCTTC | CASSQYVTGTEQFF
TRBD2 | TRBJ2-7 | TRBV20-1 | . | TGCAGTGCTAGTGGCCCGGGACTAGCGGGAGGCTCCGAGCAGTACTTC | CSASGPGLAGGSEQYF
TRBD2 | TRBJ2-1 | TRBV5-1 | few | TGCGCCAGCAGGCCACTAGCGGGAAGCACGGGGAACAATGAGCAGTTCTTC | CASRPLAGSTGNNEQFF
TRBD2 | TRBJ2-3 | TRBV5-1 | few | TGCGCCAGCAGGATCGGGAGGGTCACAGATACGCAGTATTTT | CASRIGRVTDTQYF
. | TRBJ2-1 | TRBV20-1 | few | TGCAGTGCTAGAGATGAGCCTAGCCCCGCTCTCGGCAATGAGCAGTTCTTC | CSARDEPSPALGNEQFF
. | TRBJ2-7 | TRBV7-2 | . | TGTGCCAGCAGCTTTCGCGGGTACCCTTCCTACGAGCAGTACTTC | CASSFRGYPSYEQYF
. | TRBJ1-5 | TRBV27 | many | TGTGCCAGCAGTTTTCGAAGGAATCAGCCCCAGCATTTT | CASSFRRNQPQHF
. | TRBJ2-1 | TRBV21-1 | . | TGTGCCAGCAGCAAAATAGGGCGGGAGCGCAATGAGCAGTTCTTC | CASSKIGRERNEQFF
. | TRBJ1-4 | TRBV3-1 | few | TGTGCCAGCAGCCATTCTTCTGGGGCGGCCGAAAAACTGTTTTTT | CASSHSSGAAEKLFF
TRBD2 | TRBJ2-7 | TRBV12-3/TRBV12-4 | . | TGTGCCAGCACCCCCTCCCGGACTAGCGGGAGTAGGCAGTACTTC | CASTPSRTSGSRQYF
TRBD2 | TRBJ2-2 | TRBV7-2 | . | TGTGCCAGCAGCTTAGGTCCAGCGGGACGGGGGGAGCTGTTTTTT | CASSLGPAGRGELFF
. | TRBJ2-1 | TRBV14 | few | TGTGCCAGCAGCCAATTGTCCGGGTCAACAAGTGAGCAGTTCTTC | CASSQLSGSTSEQFF
TRBD2 | TRBJ2-7 | TRBV20-1 | . | TGCAGTGCTAGACGGGAGGCGGGCTCCTACGAGCAGTACTTC | CSARREAGSYEQYF
. | TRBJ2-1 | TRBV30 | . | TGTGCCTGGAGTATCCAGAATGAGCAGTTCTTC | CAWSIQNEQFF
. | TRBJ1-5 | TRBV20-1 | . | TGCAGTGCCGGGCGGGAGGGAAGTCAGCCCCAGCATTTT | CSAGREGSQPQHF
TRBD2 | TRBJ2-7 | TRBV12-3/TRBV12-4 | . | TGTGCCAGCAGTTTAGGAGGACTAGCGGTGGGGTACGAGCAGTACTTC | CASSLGGLAVGYEQYF
. | TRBJ2-1 | TRBV21-1 | . | TGTGCCAGCAGCAAAGGTCGCGCGGAGCAGTTCTTC | CASSKGRAEQFF
. | TRBJ2-7 | TRBV4-3 | few | TGCGCCAGCAGCCTCTTCCGAATGCTAGGCGAGCAGTACTTC | CASSLFRMLGEQYF
. | TRBJ2-5 | TRBV7-2 | few | TGTGCCAGCAGCCACAACCGGGGCCCCCTAGAGACCCAGTACTTC | CASSHNRGPLETQYF
TRBD1 | TRBJ2-1 | TRBV6-5 | . | TGTGCCAGCAGTTTCGGGACAGGAGACGGTGAGCAGTTCTTC | CASSFGTGDGEQFF
. | TRBJ2-3 | TRBV11-2 | . | TGTGCCAGCAGCTTTGCGGTCGGCACAGATACGCAGTATTTT | CASSFAVGTDTQYF
. | TRBJ2-1 | TRBV20-1 | few | TGCAGTGCCTACTACACTAATGTCGAGGAGCAGTTCTTC | CSAYYTNVEEQFF
TRBD2 | TRBJ2-3 | TRBV7-2 | . | TGTGCCAGCAGCCCTCAGGGGCGGGAGGTTACAGATACGCAGTATTTT | CASSPQGREVTDTQYF
. | TRBJ1-5 | TRBV24-1 | few | TGTGCCACCAGTGACTTTGCCAATCAGCCCCAGCATTTT | CATSDFANQPQHF
TRBD2 | TRBJ2-1 | TRBV3-1 | many | TGTGCCAGCAGCCCTCGGGAGGTCTCCTACAATGAGCAGTTCTTC | CASSPREVSYNEQFF
TRBD2 | TRBJ2-1 | TRBV24-1 | . | TGTGCCACCAGTGTTCGGAAAGCGGGAGGATTCTACAATGAGCAGTTCTTC | CATSVRKAGGFYNEQFF
. | TRBJ2-3 | TRBV7-2 | . | TGTGCCAGCAGCTTACGCTCTAGCAGCCCGACAGATACGCAGTATTTT | CASSLRSSSPTDTQYF
TRBD1 | TRBJ2-2 | TRBV6-1 | few | TGTGCCAGCAGGACAGGGGGCGTGTACACCGGGGAGCTGTTTTTT | CASRTGGVYTGELFF